These 15 T cell receptor beta chains were all obtained from the same sample, sequenced in a study of T cell responses to AZD1222 COVID-19 vaccine. Sequencing used immunoSEQ multiplex PCR; TCRdb keeps in-frame clones, though not all of them. The profile covers approximately 170,000 clones, with 92% appearing a single time and approximately 1.1% taken by the ten largest. The sample consisted of peripheral blood, taken 28 days after the second AZD1222 dose. All receptors come from an adult who received the AZD1222 COVID-19 vaccine.

The CDR3 nucleotides read TGTGCCAGTAGTGTTCCGGGACAGACTAACTATGGCTACACCTTC. Encoded protein: CASSVPGQTNYGYTF. V gene TRBV19 combines with J gene TRBJ1-2, with TRBD1 matching over 7 bases. J gave up 0 bases and V 5 bases, and 6 bases lay outside the gene matches. The germline V gene has CDR1 LNHDA and CDR2 SQIVND (reference sequence). The CDR3 extends over 15 amino acids.

CDR3 DNA sequence: TGTGCCAGCAGCCCTAACCGAGGGACGGTCTCCTACAATGAGCAGTTCTTC. Protein product: CASSPNRGTVSYNEQFF. The V gene is TRBV9, the J gene TRBJ2-1; D may be TRBD1 or TRBD2 (5 bases each). There are 17 residues in the CDR3. CDR1 and CDR2 from the germline V gene are SGDLS and YYNGEE. Trimming shortened V by 4 bases and J by 0 bases, and 17 bases separated the two germline ends.

The chain joins TRBV5-3 to TRBJ1-2; TRBD1 is a possible D gene (6 bases). TRBV5-3 is treated as an ORF (open reading frame) with a function not yet certain. The V and J ends lost 1 base and 0 bases respectively, with 10 bases between them. The CDR3 is made up of 15 amino acids. The CDR3 DNA reads TGTGCCAGAAGCTTGAACCCAGGGGCTAACTATGGCTACACCTTC. Protein product: CARSLNPGANYGYTF.

J is TRBJ1-1 and V is TRBV3-1 (or the pseudogene TRBV3-2), with D possibly being TRBD1 (6 bases). The CDR3 covers 16 residues. The germline V gene has CDR1 LGHDT and CDR2 YNNKEL (reference sequence). Trimming pared 4 bases from V and 2 bases from J, leaving 17 bases between. In nucleotides, the CDR3 is TGTGCCAGCAGCCCTCTGCAGGGGATGGCCAACACTGAAGCTTTCTTT. Amino acids: CASSPLQGMANTEAFF.

The CDR3 region is CASSLPGPMNTEAFF. In DNA form, the CDR3 reads TGTGCCAGCAGCTTGCCGGGACCTATGAACACTGAAGCTTTCTTT. V is TRBV5-6 and J is TRBJ1-1; D is possibly TRBD1 (5 bases). With 1 base removed from V and 0 bases from J, the gap between germline ends came to 10 bases. The CDR3 runs 15 residues. CDR1 is SGHDT and CDR2 is YYEEEE in the germline V gene.

The chain combines TRBV2 with TRBJ2-7, with 7 nucleotides matching TRBD1. Germline CDR1 is SNHLY and CDR2 is FYNNEI. Germline trimming cut 10 bases from V and 6 bases from J; bases unmatched to any gene: 12. CDR3 length equals 13 residues. CDR3 sequence reads: CATATGSGGEQYF. The DNA for the CDR3 is TGTGCCACCGCGACAGGGTCGGGCGGCGAGCAGTACTTC.

The CDR3 DNA reads TGTGCCAGCAGTTTAGCCTACAGGGGCTCCTACAATGAGCAGTTCTTC. It yields the protein CASSLAYRGSYNEQFF. This chain joins TRBV27 and TRBJ2-1, with 7 bases aligning to TRBD1. The CDR3 consists of 16 residues. Unmatched junction bases numbered 4, after V lost 2 bases and J lost 0 bases. CDR1 and CDR2 (germline): MNHEY, SMNVEV (reference sequence).

J is TRBJ2-1 and V is TRBV7-9; tentative D call: TRBD1 (6 bases). The germline V gene encodes CDR1 SEHNR and CDR2 FQNEAQ (reference sequence). The CDR3 runs 13 residues. The V and J ends lost 6 bases and 8 bases respectively, with 14 bases between them. The CDR3 DNA follows: TGTGCCAGCAGTTACAACAGGGACCATGAGCAGTTCTTC. Translated: CASSYNRDHEQFF.

The V call is TRBV6-5, the J call TRBJ1-1; 10 bases align to TRBD1. The J segment lost 5 bases and the V segment lost 4 bases, leaving 7 bases of the junction unmatched. Germline-derived CDR1 and CDR2 are MNHEY and SVGAGI. The CDR3 length is 15 residues. The chain's CDR3 is CASSFRDRGYTEAFF. In nucleotides, the CDR3 is TGTGCCAGCAGTTTCCGGGACAGGGGATATACTGAAGCTTTCTTT.

This chain uses TRBV18 with TRBJ1-5, with a weak D call TRBD1 (5 bases). In germline, CDR1 is KGHSH, CDR2 LQKENI. The CDR3 has 13 residues. The V end was cut by 3 bases, the J end by 5 bases, with 8 bases between. Here the CDR3 DNA reads TGTGCCAGCTCACCCTCCAGGGATCAGCCCCAGCATTTT. Protein: CASSPSRDQPQHF.

This chain uses TRBV15 with TRBJ1-2; D perhaps matches TRBD1 (5 bases). The CDR3 covers 13 residues. V was trimmed by 2 bases and J by 6 bases, leaving 10 bases between them. CDR1 and CDR2 from the germline V gene are LNHNV and YYDKDF (reference sequence). In DNA form, the CDR3 reads TGTGCCACCAGCAGACCAGAGACAGATGGCTACACCTTC. As protein: CATSRPETDGYTF.

The V and J genes are TRBV7-8 and TRBJ1-1; 8 bases align to TRBD1. V shed 7 bases and J 1 base; nucleotides not matched to a gene: 2. This CDR3 contains 13 residues. In germline, CDR1 is SGHVS, CDR2 FQNEAQ. CDR3 in DNA: TGTGCCAGCATCGGGACAGGGAACACTGAAGCTTTCTTT. It specifies CASIGTGNTEAFF.

This rearrangement joins TRBV6-2 or TRBV6-3 to TRBJ2-5; tentative D call: TRBD1 (6 bases). CDR3 size: 13 residues. Germline assignment: CDR1 MNHEY and CDR2 SVGEGT. V lost 3 bases, J lost 9 bases, and 14 bases lay in between. The CDR3 region has the DNA TGTGCCAGCAGTTATGGGCAGGGGCGTCCCCAGTACTTC. It is translated as CASSYGQGRPQYF.

This sequence joins TRBV7-8 and TRBJ2-7; the match to TRBD1 covers 7 bases. The CDR3 runs 15 residues. The junction had 9 bases not matched to a gene; V was cut back by 4 bases and J by 3 bases. Germline V gene lookup returns CDR1 SGHVS and CDR2 FQNEAQ. Written as DNA, the CDR3 is TGTGCCAGCAGCTCACCCGACAGGGAAGTCTACGAGCAGTACTTC. It yields the protein CASSSPDREVYEQYF.

In its sample, this clone was seen a few times. The chain recombines TRBV4-1 with TRBJ1-2; D remains ambiguous. Germline values: CDR1 MGHRA, CDR2 YSYEKL. The CDR3 length is 15 residues. The V and J ends lost 2 bases and 4 bases respectively, with 14 bases between them. CDR3: CASSQMGSLFYGYTF. In DNA form, the CDR3 reads TGCGCCAGCAGCCAAATGGGCAGCCTTTTCTATGGCTACACCTTC.